A selection of T cell receptor beta chains follows, all from one sample in a study of cytomegalovirus exposure and HLA in healthy donors. TCRdb's copy holds only in-frame clones and misses some; the assay was immunoSEQ multiplex PCR. The sample holds about 82,000 clones; 60% to 80% are singletons and the top ten take over 5%. The sequencing input was PBMCs. The receptors were gathered from a woman between 45 and 65 years old in good health and CMV-seropositive. Each CDR3 is given with its conserved first and last residue. The D gene is left open where the match is weak. Expanded clones are given a class, and other clones once, few, many or no size at all.

TRBV15	TRBJ2-1	TRBD2	NA	TGTGCCACCAGCAGAGGGGCGGGAGGCACCTACAATGAGCAGTTCTTC	CATSRGAGGTYNEQFF
TRBV5-6	TRBJ1-4	NA	few	TGTGCCAGCAGCTTGGGAGGCAATGAAAAACTGTTTTTT	CASSLGGNEKLFF
TRBV5-6	TRBJ2-1	TRBD2	few	TGTGCCAGCAGCATGGGACTAGCGGGAGGGACCAATGAGCAGTTCTTC	CASSMGLAGGTNEQFF
TRBV5-1	TRBJ2-2	TRBD2	NA	TGCGCCAGCAGGGGACTAGCGGACACCGGGGAGCTGTTTTTT	CASRGLADTGELFF
TRBV6-5	TRBJ1-5	TRBD1	few	TGTGCCAGCAGTCCAGGGGGAAGGGGCAATCAGCCCCAGCATTTT	CASSPGGRGNQPQHF
TRBV7-8	TRBJ1-2	TRBD1	NA	TGTGCCAGCAGCCCGTCGACAGGGATCGGCTACACCTTC	CASSPSTGIGYTF
TRBV7-9	TRBJ2-7	NA	NA	TGTGCCAGCAGCCAAGAAGCTGTCTACGAGCAGTACTTC	CASSQEAVYEQYF
TRBV27	TRBJ2-7	TRBD1	few	TGTGCCAGCAGTCCCAGTAGGGGGCAATACGAGCAGTACTTC	CASSPSRGQYEQYF
TRBV6-5	TRBJ2-7	TRBD1	few	TGTGCCAGCAGGCCGACAGGGGTCGGTAGCTACGAGCAGTACTTC	CASRPTGVGSYEQYF
TRBV5-4	TRBJ1-3	NA	few	TGTGCCAGCAGCTTGGACAGTGCTGGAAACACCATATATTTT	CASSLDSAGNTIYF
TRBV30	TRBJ2-3	NA	NA	TGTGCCTGGAGTTGGGACACTCACACAGATACGCAGTATTTT	CAWSWDTHTDTQYF
TRBV30	TRBJ2-7	TRBD2	few	TGTGCCTGGGCTAGCGGGAGTCCCTACGAGCAGTACTTC	CAWASGSPYEQYF
TRBV7-9	TRBJ1-1	NA	NA	TGTGCCAGCAGCCGAACCGGGGGGTTTAGGGGTTTCTTT	CASSRTGGFRGFF
TRBV4-1	TRBJ2-2	NA	NA	TGCGCCAGCAGCCAAGGACGGGACACCGGGGAGCTGTTTTTT	CASSQGRDTGELFF
TRBV13	TRBJ1-1	NA	NA	TGTGCCAGCAGTCCGACCGGGAGCCTCAATCTAGAGAACACTGAAGCTTTCTTT	CASSPTGSLNLENTEAFF
TRBV19	TRBJ2-2	TRBD2	NA	TGTGCCAGTAGTAAATTAGCGGGAGCGACCACCGGGGAGCTGTTTTTT	CASSKLAGATTGELFF
TRBV6-1	TRBJ2-7	NA	few	TGTGCCAGCAGTGAGCAGCGTCTCACCTCCTACGAGCAGTACTTC	CASSEQRLTSYEQYF
TRBV28	TRBJ1-3	TRBD1	few	TGTGCCAGCAGAAACCCGGGACAGGGGGCTGTTGGAAACACCATATATTTT	CASRNPGQGAVGNTIYF
TRBV30	TRBJ2-2	NA	few	TGTGCCTGCCTAAAGTCCGTGCTATCGTACACCGGGGAGCTGTTTTTT	CACLKSVLSYTGELFF
TRBV6-4	TRBJ1-5	NA	NA	TGTGCCAGCAGTGTCCAGGAAAATCAGCCCCAGCATTTT	CASSVQENQPQHF
TRBV6-1	TRBJ2-1	TRBD2	NA	TGTGCCAGCCGGTCAGCGGGAGGGTGGGAGCAGTTCTTC	CASRSAGGWEQFF
TRBV6-6	TRBJ2-3	TRBD2	NA	TGTGCCAGCAGTTATCGGGCGGGAGGCACAGATACGCAGTATTTT	CASSYRAGGTDTQYF
TRBV6-1	TRBJ1-2	TRBD1	NA	TGTGCCAGCAGTTCCGGGACAGGGTTTAGTGGCTACACCTTC	CASSSGTGFSGYTF
TRBV10-1	TRBJ2-3	NA	once	TGCGCCAGCAGTGCAGTAGCTAGCACAGATACGCAGTATTTT	CASSAVASTDTQYF
TRBV11-2	TRBJ1-1	NA	NA	TGTGCCAGCAGCTTAGTTCTCACTGAAGCTTTCTTT	CASSLVLTEAFF
TRBV15	TRBJ2-3	NA	NA	TGTGCCACCAGCCTGGGCACTCCTCGGGATACGCAGTATTTT	CATSLGTPRDTQYF
TRBV7-2	TRBJ2-6	NA	few	TGTGCCAGCAGCTTCAGGGTGGATGGGGCCAACGTCCTGACTTTC	CASSFRVDGANVLTF
TRBV7-8	TRBJ2-2	NA	NA	TGTGCCAGCAGCTTAGTTGTGGGAGTGGGGACCGGGGAGCTGTTTTTT	CASSLVVGVGTGELFF
TRBV28	TRBJ2-1	NA	NA	TGTGCCAGTATAGACTCCGGAGGGCCGGGGAGTGAGCAGTTCTTC	CASIDSGGPGSEQFF
TRBV9	TRBJ2-5	TRBD1	NA	TGTGCCAGCAGCGTAGAGGGGGCAGGCGGGACCCAGTACTTC	CASSVEGAGGTQYF
TRBV7-9	TRBJ2-1	NA	once	TGTGCCAGCAGCAGCCCTATTGGGCTGGCGATCTACAATGAGCAGTTCTTC	CASSSPIGLAIYNEQFF
TRBV11-2	TRBJ2-7	NA	NA	TGTGCCAGCAGCTTAGTAGCGGCCTACGAGCAGTACTTC	CASSLVAAYEQYF
TRBV7-7	TRBJ2-5	NA	NA	TGTGCTAGCAGCTTAGACCCCGGTATGGAGACCCAGTACTTC	CASSLDPGMETQYF
TRBV18	TRBJ2-3	NA	NA	TGTGCCAGCTCACCTCATGTGAGGCCCACAGATACGCAGTATTTT	CASSPHVRPTDTQYF
TRBV19	TRBJ2-7	NA	NA	TGTGCCAGTAGTATTCTCGACGCGGCCGGGGGCGAGCAGTACTTC	CASSILDAAGGEQYF
TRBV7-9	TRBJ2-7	NA	few	TGTGCCAGCAGCCCTCGCCGGAGTTCCTACGAGCAGTACTTC	CASSPRRSSYEQYF
TRBV5-1	TRBJ2-7	TRBD2	once	TGCGCCAGCAGCTGGGCTAGCGGGGGGGCCTACGAGCAGTACTTC	CASSWASGGAYEQYF
TRBV7-2	TRBJ2-7	TRBD1	NA	TGTGCCAGCAGCTTAGGGGGGACAGCTGGGGGAGAGCAGTACTTC	CASSLGGTAGGEQYF
TRBV27	TRBJ1-2	TRBD1	NA	TGTGCCAGCAGAGGGGTTTCAGGGGGCCATGGCTACACCTTC	CASRGVSGGHGYTF
TRBV4-1	TRBJ2-5	TRBD2	few	TGCGCCAGCAGCCACCCGGGACTAGCGGGAGGGCCAGGGCAAGAGACCCAGTACTTC	CASSHPGLAGGPGQETQYF
TRBV11-2	TRBJ2-5	TRBD2	NA	TGTGCCAGCAGCTTAACCCGACTAGCGGGAGTAGAGACCCAGTACTTC	CASSLTRLAGVETQYF
TRBV5-4	TRBJ2-7	TRBD1	NA	TGTGCCAGCAGCCAAGACAGGGGAGCTAGGTACGAGCAGTACTTC	CASSQDRGARYEQYF
TRBV6-6	TRBJ2-5	NA	NA	TGTGCCAGCAGTTTCCCCAGGGGGGCAGGGGAGACCCAGTACTTC	CASSFPRGAGETQYF
TRBV7-9	TRBJ2-1	NA	NA	TGTGCCAGCAGCCCAGATGGGGGGAGGAATGAGCAGTTCTTC	CASSPDGGRNEQFF
TRBV10-1	TRBJ2-5	TRBD1	few	TGCGCCAGCAGTGTCGGGACAGGGAGCAACGGGCGAGAGACCCAGTACTTC	CASSVGTGSNGRETQYF
TRBV30	TRBJ2-1	NA	NA	TGTGCCTGGAGTGTAGGCGGACAGTCTAAAAATGAGCAGTTCTTC	CAWSVGGQSKNEQFF
TRBV28	TRBJ2-3	NA	NA	TGTGCCGAGGCTCAGGGTCGGTTAGATACGCAGTATTTT	CAEAQGRLDTQYF
TRBV19	TRBJ1-2	NA	NA	TGTGCCAGTAGTCTCGGCGGAGGAGGGGTCGGTGGCTACACCTTC	CASSLGGGGVGGYTF
TRBV19	TRBJ1-1	NA	NA	TGTGCCAGTAGTATACGGGGTCCGCCGCCTGGCACTGAAGCTTTCTTT	CASSIRGPPPGTEAFF
TRBV30	TRBJ1-2	NA	NA	TGTGCCTGGAGGATATCCGGGGTCAACTATGGCTACACCTTC	CAWRISGVNYGYTF
TRBV30	TRBJ1-1	TRBD1	NA	TGTGCCTGGAGTGTACATCAGGGGGCGAGGTACACTGAAGCTTTCTTT	CAWSVHQGARYTEAFF
TRBV6-1	TRBJ2-7	TRBD1	NA	TGTGCCAGCAGTGCTTTGGGACAGGGTCTGAGGGAGCAGTACTTC	CASSALGQGLREQYF
TRBV30	TRBJ2-3	TRBD2	NA	TGTGCCTGGAATTTACTAGCGGGAGGGCCCACGACCACCACAGATACGCAGTATTTT	CAWNLLAGGPTTTTDTQYF
TRBV5-1	TRBJ1-1	TRBD1	once	TGCGCCAGCAGCCCGCAGGGACAGGGGGCAACTGAAGCTTTCTTT	CASSPQGQGATEAFF
TRBV19	TRBJ2-3	NA	NA	TGTGCCTCGGCCGGGTTTCCGGCGGATACGCAGTATTTT	CASAGFPADTQYF